This TCR beta chain is drawn from a study of T cells in Graves' hyperthyroidism and ophthalmopathy. In the study overall: Sampling of peripheral blood happened at initial diagnosis, prior to any treatment.

This clonotype showed up many times. The antigen is not known. Absent ophthalmopathy progression within 18 months defined stable Graves' hyperthyroidism. CDR3 length: 15 residues. Germline assignment: CDR1 SQVTM and CDR2 ANQGSEA. V was cut by 7 bases and J by 2 bases, with 20 bases left in between. Whole-study results and caveats: In simple terms, a model built on 13 V-J features told ophthalmopathy apart from stable hyperthyroidism. Most clonotypes that expanded in the thyroid above 0.001 also showed up in blood.

RNA transcripts provided the source from which TCR beta CDR3 regions were amplified. The HTBI set primed first-round TCR CDR3 RT-PCR. TCRdb independently ran MiXCR on the multiplex PCR reads; one entry per CDR3 protein. Here the sample spans some 550,000 distinct CDR3 sequences, 20% to 25% being singletons. The V gene is TRBV29-1, the J gene TRBJ1-1, with a weak D call TRBD1 (5 bases). This sequence was found in a man aged 18 to 29 with Graves' hyperthyroidism. What was sequenced was blood. CDR3 amino acids: CSAVGRTLDNTEAFF. CDR3 nucleotide sequence: TGCAGCGCCGTGGGACGGACCTTAGATAACACTGAAGCTTTCTTT.